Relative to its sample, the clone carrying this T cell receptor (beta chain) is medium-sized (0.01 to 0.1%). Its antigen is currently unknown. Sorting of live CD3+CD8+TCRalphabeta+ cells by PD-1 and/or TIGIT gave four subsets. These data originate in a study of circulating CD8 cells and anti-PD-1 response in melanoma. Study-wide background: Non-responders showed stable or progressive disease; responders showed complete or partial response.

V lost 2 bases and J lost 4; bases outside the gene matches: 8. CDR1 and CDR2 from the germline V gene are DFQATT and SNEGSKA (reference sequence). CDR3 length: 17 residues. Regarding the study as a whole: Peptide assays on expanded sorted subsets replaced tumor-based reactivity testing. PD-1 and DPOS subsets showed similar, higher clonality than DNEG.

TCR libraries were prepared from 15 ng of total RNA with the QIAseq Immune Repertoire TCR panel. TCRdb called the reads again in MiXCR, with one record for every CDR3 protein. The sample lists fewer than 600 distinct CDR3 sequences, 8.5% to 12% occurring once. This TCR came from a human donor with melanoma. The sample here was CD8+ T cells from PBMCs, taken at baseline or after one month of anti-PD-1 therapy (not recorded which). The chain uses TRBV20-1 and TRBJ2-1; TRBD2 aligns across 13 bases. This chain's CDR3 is CSARYQGTSGKYNEQFF. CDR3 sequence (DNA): TGCAGTGCTAGATATCAGGGGACTAGCGGGAAGTACAATGAGCAGTTCTTC.